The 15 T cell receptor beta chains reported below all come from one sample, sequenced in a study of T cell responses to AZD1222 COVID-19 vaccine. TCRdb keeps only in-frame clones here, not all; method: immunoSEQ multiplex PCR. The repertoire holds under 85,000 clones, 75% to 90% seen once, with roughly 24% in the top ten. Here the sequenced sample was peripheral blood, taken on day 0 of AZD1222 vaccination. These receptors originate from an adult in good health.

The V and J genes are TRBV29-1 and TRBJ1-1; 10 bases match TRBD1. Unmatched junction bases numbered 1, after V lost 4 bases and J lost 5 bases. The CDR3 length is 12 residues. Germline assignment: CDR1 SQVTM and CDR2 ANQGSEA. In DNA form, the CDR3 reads TGCAGCGTTGTGGACAGGGGGACTGAAGCTTTCTTT. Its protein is CSVVDRGTEAFF.

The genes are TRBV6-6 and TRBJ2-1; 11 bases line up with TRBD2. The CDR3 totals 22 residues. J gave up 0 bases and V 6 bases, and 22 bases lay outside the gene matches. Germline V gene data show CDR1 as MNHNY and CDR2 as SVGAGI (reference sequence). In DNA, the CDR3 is TGTGCCAGCAGGCGATTCCGGGACACGAAGACTAGCGGGAAGAGCTCCTACAATGAGCAGTTCTTC. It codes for CASRRFRDTKTSGKSSYNEQFF.

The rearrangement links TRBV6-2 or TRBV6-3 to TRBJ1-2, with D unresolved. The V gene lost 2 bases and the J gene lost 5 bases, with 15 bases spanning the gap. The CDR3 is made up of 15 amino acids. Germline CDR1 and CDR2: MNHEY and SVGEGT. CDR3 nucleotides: TGTGCCAGCAGTTACGGGCCCGGCCTTGGGTATGGCTACACCTTC. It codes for CASSYGPGLGYGYTF.

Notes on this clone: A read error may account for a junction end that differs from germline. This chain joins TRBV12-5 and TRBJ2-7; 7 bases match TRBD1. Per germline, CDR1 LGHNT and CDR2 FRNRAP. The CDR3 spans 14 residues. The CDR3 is CASGRTGSSYEQYF. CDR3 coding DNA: TGCGCTAGTGGTCGGACAGGTAGCTCCTACGAGCAGTACTTC. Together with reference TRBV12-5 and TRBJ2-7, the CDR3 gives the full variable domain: DARVTQTPRHKVTEMGQEVTMRCQPILGHNTVFWYRQTMMQGLELLAYFRNRAPLDDSGMPKDRFSAEMPDATLATLKIQPSEPRDSAVYFCASGRTGSSYEQYFGPGTRLTVT.

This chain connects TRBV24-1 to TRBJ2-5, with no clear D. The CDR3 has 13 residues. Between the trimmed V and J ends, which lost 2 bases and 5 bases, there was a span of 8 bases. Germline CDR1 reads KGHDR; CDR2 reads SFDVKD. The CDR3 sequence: CATSDYSEETQYF. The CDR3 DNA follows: TGTGCCACCAGTGATTACAGCGAGGAGACCCAGTACTTC.

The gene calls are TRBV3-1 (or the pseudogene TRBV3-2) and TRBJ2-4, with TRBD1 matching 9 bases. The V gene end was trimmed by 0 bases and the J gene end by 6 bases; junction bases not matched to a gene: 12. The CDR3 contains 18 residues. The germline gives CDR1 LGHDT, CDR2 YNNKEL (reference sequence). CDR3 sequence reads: CASSQDLRGTGRPNIQYF. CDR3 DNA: TGTGCCAGCAGCCAAGACTTGAGAGGGACAGGGCGGCCAAACATTCAGTACTTC.

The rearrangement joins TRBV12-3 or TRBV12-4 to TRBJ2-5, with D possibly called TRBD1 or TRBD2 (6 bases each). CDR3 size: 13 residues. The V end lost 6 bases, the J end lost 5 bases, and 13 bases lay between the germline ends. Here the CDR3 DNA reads TGTGCCAGCAGCTCGGGGGCGATTGAGACCCAGTACTTC. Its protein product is CASSSGAIETQYF.

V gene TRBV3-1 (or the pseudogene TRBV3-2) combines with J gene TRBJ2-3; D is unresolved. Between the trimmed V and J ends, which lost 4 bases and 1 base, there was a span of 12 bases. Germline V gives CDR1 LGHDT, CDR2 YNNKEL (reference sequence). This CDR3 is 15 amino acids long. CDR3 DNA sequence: TGTGCCAGCAGCCGAGGACCCACCGGCACAGATACGCAGTATTTT. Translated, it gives CASSRGPTGTDTQYF.

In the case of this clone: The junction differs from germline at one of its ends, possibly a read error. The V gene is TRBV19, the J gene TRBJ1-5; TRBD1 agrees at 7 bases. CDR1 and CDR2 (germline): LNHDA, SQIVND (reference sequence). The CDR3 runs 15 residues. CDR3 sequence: CASSYRDSNNQAQHF. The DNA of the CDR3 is TGTGCCAGTAGCTACCGGGACAGTAATAATCAGGCCCAGCATTTT.

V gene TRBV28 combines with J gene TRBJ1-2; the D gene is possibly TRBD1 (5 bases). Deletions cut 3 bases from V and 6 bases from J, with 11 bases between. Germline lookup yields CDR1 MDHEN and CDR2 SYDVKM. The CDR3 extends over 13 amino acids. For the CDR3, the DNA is TGTGCCAGCAGTTTCGGTCAGGGAGATGGCTACACCTTC. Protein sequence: CASSFGQGDGYTF.

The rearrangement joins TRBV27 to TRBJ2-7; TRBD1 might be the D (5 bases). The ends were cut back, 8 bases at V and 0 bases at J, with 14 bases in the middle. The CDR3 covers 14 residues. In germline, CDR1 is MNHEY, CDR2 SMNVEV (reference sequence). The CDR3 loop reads CASAKLQASYEQYF. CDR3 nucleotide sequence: TGTGCCAGCGCCAAACTACAGGCCTCCTACGAGCAGTACTTC.

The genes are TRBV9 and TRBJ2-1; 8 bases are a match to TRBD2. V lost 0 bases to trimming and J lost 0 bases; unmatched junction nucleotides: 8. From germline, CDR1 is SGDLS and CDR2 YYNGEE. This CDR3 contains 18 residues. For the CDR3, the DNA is TGTGCCAGCAGCGTAGTCCCCCGGGAGGGCAGCTCCTACAATGAGCAGTTCTTC. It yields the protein CASSVVPREGSSYNEQFF.

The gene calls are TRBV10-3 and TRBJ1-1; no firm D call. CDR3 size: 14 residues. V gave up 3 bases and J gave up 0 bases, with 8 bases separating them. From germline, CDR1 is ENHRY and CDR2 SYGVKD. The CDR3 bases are TGTGCCATCAGTGACGAGGGTATGAACACTGAAGCTTTCTTT. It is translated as CAISDEGMNTEAFF.

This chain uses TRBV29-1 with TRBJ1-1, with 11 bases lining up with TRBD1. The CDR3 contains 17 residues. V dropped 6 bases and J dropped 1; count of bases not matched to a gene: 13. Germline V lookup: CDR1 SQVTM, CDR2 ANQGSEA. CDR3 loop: CSVALWTGGGQNTEAFF. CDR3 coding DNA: TGCAGCGTCGCACTCTGGACAGGGGGCGGACAGAACACTGAAGCTTTCTTT.

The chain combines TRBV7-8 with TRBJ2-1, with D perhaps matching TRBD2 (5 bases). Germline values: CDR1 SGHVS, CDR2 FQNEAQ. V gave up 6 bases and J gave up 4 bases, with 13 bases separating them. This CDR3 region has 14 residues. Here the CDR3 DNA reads TGTGCCAGCAGTTTCGGGCGGGCATACAATGAGCAGTTCTTC. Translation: CASSFGRAYNEQFF.